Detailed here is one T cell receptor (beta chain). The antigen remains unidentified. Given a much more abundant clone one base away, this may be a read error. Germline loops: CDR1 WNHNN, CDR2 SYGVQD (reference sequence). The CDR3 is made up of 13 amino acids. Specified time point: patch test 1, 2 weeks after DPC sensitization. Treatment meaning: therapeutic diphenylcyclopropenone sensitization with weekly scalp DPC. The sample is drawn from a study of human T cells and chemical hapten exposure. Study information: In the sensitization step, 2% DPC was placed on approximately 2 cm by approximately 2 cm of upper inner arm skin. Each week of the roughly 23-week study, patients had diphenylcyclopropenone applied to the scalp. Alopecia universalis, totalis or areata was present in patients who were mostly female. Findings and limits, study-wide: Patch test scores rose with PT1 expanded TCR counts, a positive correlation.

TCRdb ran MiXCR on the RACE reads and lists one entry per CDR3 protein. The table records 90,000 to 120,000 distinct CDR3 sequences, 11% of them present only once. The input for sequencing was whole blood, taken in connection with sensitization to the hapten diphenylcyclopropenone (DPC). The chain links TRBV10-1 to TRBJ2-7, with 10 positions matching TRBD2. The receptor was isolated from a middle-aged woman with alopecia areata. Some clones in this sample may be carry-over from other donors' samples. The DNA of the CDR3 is TGCGCCAGCAGTCAACAGCGGGAGGGAGAGCTGTACTTC. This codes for CASSQQREGELYF.